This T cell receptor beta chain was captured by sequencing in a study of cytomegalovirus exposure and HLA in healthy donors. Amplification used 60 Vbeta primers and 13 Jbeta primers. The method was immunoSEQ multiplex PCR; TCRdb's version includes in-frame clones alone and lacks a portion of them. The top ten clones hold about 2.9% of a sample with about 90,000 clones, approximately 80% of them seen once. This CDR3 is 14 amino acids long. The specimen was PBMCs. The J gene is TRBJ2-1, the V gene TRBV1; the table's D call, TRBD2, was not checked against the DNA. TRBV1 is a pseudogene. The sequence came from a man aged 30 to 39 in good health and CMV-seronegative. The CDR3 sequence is CTNRTGSSYNEQFF. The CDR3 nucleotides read TGCACAAACAGGACCGGGAGCTCCTACAATGAGCAGTTCTTC.